A single sample gave rise to the 21 T cell receptor beta chains below, sequenced in a study of OX40 agonist ivuxolimab in advanced cancers. TCRdb's table, derived via immunoSEQ multiplex PCR, lists solely in-frame clones and lacks some. Of tens of thousands of clones in the sample, more than 75% were seen once. Sequenced here: CD4+ or CD8+ T cells sorted from blood, sampled in a trial of the OX40 agonist ivuxolimab. The receptors derive from an adult with an advanced solid tumor such as melanoma, head and neck, liver or kidney cancer.

This clone was recorded only once. The rearrangement uses TRBV5-1 and TRBJ1-6; 7 positions match TRBD1. V shed 4 bases and J 7 bases; nucleotides not matched to a gene: 5. CDR1 is SGHRS and CDR2 is YFSETQ in the germline V gene. CDR3 size: 14 residues. The CDR3, as DNA: TGCGCCAGCAGCATCGGACAGGCCAATTCACCCCTCCACTTT. This sequence encodes CASSIGQANSPLHF.

The chain links TRBV19 to TRBJ1-2, with 9 bases lining up with TRBD1. The CDR3 has 15 residues. Germline V gene data show CDR1 as LNHDA and CDR2 as SQIVND (reference sequence). V dropped 7 bases and J dropped 7; count of bases not matched to a gene: 13. The CDR3 sequence: CASIAPGQGARGYTF. The CDR3 DNA reads TGTGCCAGTATTGCCCCGGGACAGGGTGCCCGTGGCTACACCTTC.

The chain employs TRBV12-2 and TRBJ1-1. TRBV12-2 is termed a pseudogene. The CDR3 sequence is 14 residues long. The CDR3 is CASRLCGGVTEAFF. CDR3 coding DNA: TGTGCAAGTCGCTTGTGCGGGGGGGTCACTGAAGCTTTCTTT.

The chain is built from TRBV28 and TRBJ2-2; D uncertain. The germline V and J ends were trimmed by 2 bases and 4 bases, with 2 bases remaining between them. The CDR3 runs to 12 residues. Germline lookup yields CDR1 MDHEN and CDR2 SYDVKM. Here the CDR3 DNA reads TGTGCCAGCAGTTTACTCACCGGGGAGCTGTTTTTT. It codes for CASSLLTGELFF.

V usage is TRBV18 and J usage is TRBJ1-2; weak D call: TRBD1 (6 bases). Looked up from germline, CDR1 is KGHSH and CDR2 is LQKENI. CDR3 length: 12 residues. V gave up 4 bases and J gave up 3 bases, with 6 bases separating them. The CDR3 DNA reads as TGTGCCAGCTCACACAGGGACTATGGCTACACCTTC. It is translated as CASSHRDYGYTF.

CDR3 in amino acids: CASRFTGTDNSPLHF. The CDR3 DNA follows: TGTGCCAGCAGGTTTACAGGGACCGATAATTCACCCCTCCACTTT. J is TRBJ1-6 and V is TRBV5-8; a weak D match, TRBD1 (6 bases). Looked up from germline, CDR1 is SGHTS and CDR2 is YDEGEE. V lost 5 bases and J 5 bases, leaving 14 bases between the germline ends. The CDR3 consists of 15 residues.

The V gene is TRBV11-3, the J gene TRBJ2-1, with D possibly matching TRBD2 (5 bases). Germline V gives CDR1 SGHNT, CDR2 YENEEA. With 0 bases removed from V and 6 bases from J, the gap between germline ends came to 9 bases. The CDR3 is made up of 14 amino acids. The CDR3 region is CASSLEGARNEQFF. CDR3 sequence (DNA): TGTGCCAGCAGCTTAGAGGGAGCTCGCAATGAGCAGTTCTTC. Together with reference TRBV11-3 and TRBJ2-1, the CDR3 gives the full variable domain: EAGVVQSPRYKIIEKKQPVAFWCNPISGHNTLYWYLQNLGQGPELLIRYENEEAVDDSQLPKDRFSAERLKGVDSTLKIQPAELGDSAVYLCASSLEGARNEQFFGPGTRLTVL.

The V and J genes are TRBV6-5 and TRBJ2-7; D may be TRBD1 (6 bases). Germline V gene lookup returns CDR1 MNHEY and CDR2 SVGAGI. There are 14 residues in the CDR3. Trimming removed 6 bases at V and 2 bases at J, with 14 bases between. The CDR3 nucleotides are TGTGCCAGCAGACGCCAGGGGACCACCTACGAGCAGTACTTC. Translating gives CASRRQGTTYEQYF.

The CDR3: CASSEGGQGAYEQFF. DNA for the CDR3: TGTGCCAGCAGCGAGGGGGGACAGGGGGCTTACGAGCAGTTCTTC. This chain links TRBV28 with TRBJ2-1; 12 bases match TRBD1. From germline, CDR1 is MDHEN and CDR2 SYDVKM. V was clipped by 6 bases and J by 10 bases; unmatched bases: 10. The CDR3 sequence is 15 residues long.

This clone occurred a few times. The chain links TRBV11-2 to TRBJ1-2, with D possibly TRBD1 on 5 matching bases. CDR3 size: 13 residues. Germline V gene data show CDR1 as SGHAT and CDR2 as FQNNGV. The V gene lost 5 bases and the J gene lost 1 base, with 8 bases spanning the gap. The CDR3 region is CASSTDSNYGYTF. CDR3 nucleotide sequence: TGTGCCAGCAGCACAGACAGTAACTATGGCTACACCTTC.

The CDR3 loop is CATGAGGRHEQYF. CDR3 nucleotides: TGTGCCACCGGCGCGGGAGGGAGGCACGAGCAGTACTTC. The chain employs TRBV15 and TRBJ2-7, with 9 nucleotides matching TRBD2. The CDR3 spans 13 residues. Germline V lookup: CDR1 LNHNV, CDR2 YYDKDF (reference sequence). Trimming removed 8 bases from V and 5 bases from J; junction bases left unmatched: 7.

The chain combines TRBV7-3 with TRBJ1-1; 8 nucleotides line up with TRBD1. J was trimmed by 1 base and V by 0 bases; bases with no gene match: 1. The CDR3 runs to 15 residues. Germline CDR1 reads SGHTA; CDR2 reads FQGTGA. CDR3 nucleotides: TGTGCCAGCAGCTTAACCGGGACAGGGAACACTGAAGCTTTCTTT. This encodes CASSLTGTGNTEAFF.

The chain links TRBV5-6 to TRBJ2-2, with D tentatively TRBD1 (5 bases). The ends were cut back, 0 bases at V and 5 bases at J, with 14 bases in the middle. From germline, CDR1 is SGHDT and CDR2 YYEEEE. This CDR3 is 16 amino acids long. The CDR3 DNA reads TGTGCCAGCAGCTTGGGACACCTAAGGGGTACCGGGGAGCTGTTTTTT. This sequence encodes CASSLGHLRGTGELFF.

The V and J genes are TRBV18 and TRBJ2-5; the D gene is possibly TRBD1 (5 bases). The CDR3 loop spans 13 amino acids. The ends were cut back, 1 base at V and 5 bases at J, with 8 bases in the middle. CDR1 and CDR2 (germline): KGHSH, LQKENI. CDR3 sequence: CASSPQGLETQYF. The CDR3 coding sequence is TGTGCCAGCTCACCACAGGGGTTGGAGACCCAGTACTTC.

The chain links TRBV7-8 to TRBJ1-5; D is undetermined. CDR3 length: 15 residues. The germline CDR1 and CDR2 sequences are SGHVS and FQNEAQ. Deletions cut 2 bases from V and 0 bases from J, with 8 bases between. Here the CDR3 reads CASSLRDYSNQPQHF. In nucleotides, the CDR3 is TGTGCCAGCAGCTTAAGGGATTATAGCAATCAGCCCCAGCATTTT.

The rearrangement links TRBV6-5 to TRBJ2-3; no clear D gene. The CDR3 spans 13 residues. Trimming removed 10 bases from V and 0 bases from J, with 11 bases in between. CDR1 is MNHEY and CDR2 is SVGAGI in the germline V gene. CDR3 region: CATTTPSTDTQYF. Here the CDR3 DNA reads TGTGCCACTACGACTCCTAGCACAGATACGCAGTATTTT.

This rearrangement joins TRBV10-3 to TRBJ2-1, with D possibly matching TRBD2 (6 bases). Trimming stripped 4 bases from V and 4 bases from J, with 23 bases between. The germline V gene has CDR1 ENHRY and CDR2 SYGVKD. The CDR3 consists of 18 residues. DNA of the CDR3: TGTGCCATCAGTGGGTACGGGAAGACCGGCGGGGAGTACAATGAGCAGTTCTTC. It codes for CAISGYGKTGGEYNEQFF.

The chain uses TRBV11-3 and TRBJ2-1; a possible D gene is TRBD1 (5 bases). The germline V and J ends were trimmed by 1 base and 7 bases, with 14 bases remaining between them. The V gene's germline CDR1 is SGHNT and CDR2 YENEEA. The CDR3 contains 15 residues. The CDR3 reads CASSLGGYSGNEQFF. CDR3 coding DNA: TGTGCCAGCAGCTTAGGAGGATACTCAGGGAATGAGCAGTTCTTC.

The rearrangement uses TRBV7-7 and TRBJ2-1, with 8 bases lining up with TRBD2. CDR1 and CDR2 from the germline V gene are SSHAT and FNYEAQ (reference sequence). The CDR3 is 15 amino acids. V dropped 2 bases and J dropped 4; count of bases not matched to a gene: 4. The CDR3 reads CASSLKTGGYNEQFF. As DNA, the CDR3 is TGTGCCAGCAGCTTAAAAACGGGGGGGTACAATGAGCAGTTCTTC.

CDR3 sequence reads: CASSHRDRNYGYTF. CDR3 DNA: TGTGCCAGCTCCCACAGAGACCGAAACTATGGCTACACCTTC. This chain connects TRBV14 to TRBJ1-2; no definite D call. This CDR3 comprises 14 residues. Trimming pared 8 bases from V and 2 bases from J, leaving 15 bases between. CDR1 is SGHDN and CDR2 is FVKESK in the germline V gene.

The chain recombines TRBV7-2 with TRBJ2-7; weak D call: TRBD2 (5 bases). Between the trimmed V and J ends, which lost 3 bases and 7 bases, there was a span of 13 bases. The CDR3 spans 13 residues. CDR1 is SGHTA and CDR2 is FQGNSA in the germline V gene. CDR3: CASSFGVGSEQYV. The CDR3 coding sequence is TGTGCCAGCAGCTTCGGGGTGGGAAGTGAGCAGTACGTC.